Below, 5 T cell receptor beta chains from the same sample are listed, as sequenced in a study of T cells after yellow fever vaccination. TCRdb processed the 5' RACE reads anew with MiXCR; each CDR3 protein has one entry. Here the sample spans roughly 520,000 distinct CDR3 sequences, 20% to 25% being singletons. The specimen was PBMCs, collected roughly 20 days after the first yellow fever vaccination. The receptors stem from a young man who received the YFV17D yellow fever vaccine.

This clonotype was detected only a few times. The J gene is TRBJ2-1, the V gene TRBV19; no clear D. Trimming removed 6 bases from V and 5 bases from J, with 8 bases in between. CDR1 and CDR2 from the germline V gene are LNHDA and SQIVND (reference sequence). The CDR3 is made up of 12 amino acids. The CDR3 loop reads CASSRWNNEQFF. The CDR3 DNA sequence: TGTGCCAGTAGCCGATGGAACAATGAGCAGTTCTTC.

The V call is TRBV5-1, the J call TRBJ1-4; D perhaps matches TRBD1 (6 bases). Germline V CDR1 and CDR2: SGHRS, YFSETQ. V lost 8 bases and J lost 1, with 9 bases in between. The CDR3 has 13 amino acids. CDR3 nucleotide sequence: TGCGCCAGTTCAGGGGAAACTAATGAAAAACTGTTTTTT. This gives the protein CASSGETNEKLFF.

The chain recombines TRBV29-1 with TRBJ1-2; D is undetermined. The germline V gene encodes CDR1 SQVTM and CDR2 ANQGSEA. This CDR3 is built from 11 residues. Trimming removed 4 bases at V and 8 bases at J, with 11 bases between. The CDR3: CSVGNIGGYTF. CDR3 sequence (DNA): TGCAGCGTTGGTAACATCGGAGGCTACACCTTC.

This rearrangement joins TRBV12-3 or TRBV12-4 to TRBJ1-2; possibly TRBD1 for D (6 bases). Trimming took off 6 bases at V and 8 bases at J, with 10 bases between the two ends. The CDR3 is 11 residues long. CDR3 coding DNA: TGTGCCAGCAGGGCAGGGGAGGGCTACACCTTC. Its translation is CASRAGEGYTF.

The genes are TRBV29-1 and TRBJ2-1; TRBD2 matches at 7 bases. CDR3 size: 19 residues. CDR1 is SQVTM and CDR2 is ANQGSEA in the germline V gene. Trimming cost V 2 bases and J 1 base; bases outside gene matches: 17. This CDR3 is CSVEMGGDVRVGSYNEQFF. The DNA of the CDR3 is TGCAGCGTTGAAATGGGAGGGGATGTTAGAGTTGGATCCTACAATGAGCAGTTCTTC.